This TCR beta chain came from a study of blood T cell dynamics during melanoma immunotherapy. Time point specified: pre-treatment baseline. This CDR3 comprises 14 residues. Germline lookup yields CDR1 SGDLS and CDR2 YYNGEE. Trimming removed 0 bases from V and 2 bases from J, with 9 bases in between. TCRdb's copy holds only in-frame clones and misses some; the assay was immunoSEQ multiplex PCR. The repertoire holds some 9,300 clones, with roughly 90% as singletons. The sample consisted of blood, taken from a patient treated with checkpoint blockade. The receptor's source is a human donor with melanoma. This chain joins TRBV9 and TRBJ2-7, with D possibly called TRBD1 or TRBD2 (6 bases each). The DNA for the CDR3 is TGTGCCAGCAGCGTAGGCGGGACACCCTACGAGCAGTACTTC. Its translation: CASSVGGTPYEQYF. Complete variable domain (other parts from reference TRBV9 and TRBJ2-7): DSGVTQTPKHLITATGQRVTLRCSPRSGDLSVYWYQQSLDQGLQFLIQYYNGEERAKGNILERFSAQQFPDLHSELNLSSLELGDSALYFCASSVGGTPYEQYFGPGTRLTVT.